This entry lists 26 T cell receptor beta chains sequenced from one sample in a study of T-cell memory formation after mild COVID-19. TCRdb reprocessed the 5' RACE reads with MiXCR, giving one entry per CDR3 protein. The data contain under 300,000 distinct CDR3 sequences, about a sixth of them singletons. The sequencing sample was made of PBMCs or a T cell subset sorted from them (not recorded which). These receptors were collected from a man between 18 and 35 years old who had mild COVID-19 (a few samples of this study predate the infection). Cell type and time point are not known.

The V gene is TRBV10-2, the J gene TRBJ2-1, with D perhaps matching TRBD2 (7 bases). Germline V lookup: CDR1 WSHSY, CDR2 SAAADI. Trimming shortened V by 3 bases and J by 7 bases, and 10 bases separated the two germline ends. The CDR3 has 13 residues. Here the CDR3 DNA reads TGCGCCAGCAGTGAAGGGGGGGGGAATGAGCAGTTCTTC. It codes for CASSEGGGNEQFF.

This clonotype has only a few counts. V gene TRBV4-1 combines with J gene TRBJ1-4, with a weak D call TRBD1 (6 bases). CDR3 length equals 15 residues. The V gene lost 1 base and the J gene lost 3 bases, with 9 bases spanning the gap. The germline V gene encodes CDR1 MGHRA and CDR2 YSYEKL. The CDR3 DNA reads TGCGCCAGCAGCCAAGTCGGGGGGCCTAATGAAAAACTGTTTTTT. Encoded protein: CASSQVGGPNEKLFF.

This clonotype came up many times. This sequence joins TRBV10-3 and TRBJ2-1; no definite D call. The CDR3 runs to 11 residues. The V gene lost 7 bases and the J gene lost 5 bases, with 6 bases spanning the gap. Looked up from germline, CDR1 is ENHRY and CDR2 is SYGVKD. This CDR3 reads CAITRDNEQFF. CDR3 bases: TGTGCCATCACCCGAGACAATGAGCAGTTCTTC.

The chain recombines TRBV4-2 with TRBJ2-5, with 7 bases identical to TRBD1. CDR3 length: 16 residues. Per germline, CDR1 LGHNA and CDR2 YNFKEQ. V shed 1 base, J shed 1 base, and the junction held 6 bases outside the gene matches. The DNA of the CDR3 is TGTGCCAGCAGCCAAGGGATACAGGGGCCCCAAGAGACCCAGTACTTC. It translates to CASSQGIQGPQETQYF.

The chain has TRBV5-1 and TRBJ2-5; TRBD2 matches at 10 bases. The trim removed 4 bases at V and 1 base at J, leaving 7 bases unmatched. Looked up from germline, CDR1 is SGHRS and CDR2 is YFSETQ. The CDR3 is 16 residues long. In nucleotides, the CDR3 is TGCGCCAGCAGCGGGAGGCCTAGCGGGGGCCAAGAGACCCAGTACTTC. Amino acids: CASSGRPSGGQETQYF.

The chain carries TRBV5-1 and TRBJ2-5; no clear D. CDR3 length: 13 residues. The V end lost 4 bases, the J end lost 1 base, and 8 bases lay between the germline ends. Germline-derived CDR1 and CDR2 are SGHRS and YFSETQ. CDR3 sequence reads: CASSAASQETQYF. As DNA, the CDR3 is TGCGCCAGCAGCGCTGCCAGCCAAGAGACCCAGTACTTC.

The chain employs TRBV6-1 and TRBJ2-7, with D unresolved. Germline V lookup: CDR1 MNHNS, CDR2 SASEGT. CDR3 size: 12 residues. Trimming left V 7 bases short and J 3 bases short, with 10 bases between. In DNA, the CDR3 is TGTGCCAGCACTCACGGTGGCTACGAGCAGTACGTC. As protein: CASTHGGYEQYV.

The chain uses TRBV2 and TRBJ2-7; the match to TRBD1 covers 8 bases. This CDR3 is 14 amino acids long. With V trimmed by 5 bases and J by 3 bases, 6 bases remained unmatched. From germline, CDR1 is SNHLY and CDR2 FYNNEI. CDR3: CASSSDRGNYEQYF. DNA of the CDR3: TGTGCCAGCAGTTCCGACAGGGGTAACTACGAGCAGTACTTC.

This clonotype was counted a few times. The chain combines TRBV14 with TRBJ1-4; TRBD1 matches 7 bases. Germline values: CDR1 SGHDN, CDR2 FVKESK. V lost 4 bases and J lost 4; bases outside the gene matches: 6. The CDR3 totals 15 residues. Here the CDR3 DNA reads TGTGCCAGCAGCCCTGGGGGACAGCTTAATGAAAAACTGTTTTTT. It encodes CASSPGGQLNEKLFF.

This clonotype has more than one count but fewer than ten. J is TRBJ2-4 and V is TRBV7-2; D possibly corresponds to TRBD1 (6 bases). The CDR3 sequence is 15 residues long. In germline, CDR1 is SGHTA, CDR2 FQGNSA. Deletions cut 1 base from V and 8 bases from J, with 15 bases between. The CDR3 sequence is CASSLEGFRGDIQYF. CDR3 coding DNA: TGTGCCAGCAGCTTAGAGGGGTTCAGGGGAGACATTCAGTACTTC.

V usage is TRBV7-9 and J usage is TRBJ2-1; D unresolved. Germline-derived CDR1 and CDR2 are SEHNR and FQNEAQ (reference sequence). V lost 5 bases and J lost 11, with 13 bases in between. CDR3 length equals 12 residues. The CDR3 region has the DNA TGTGCCAGCAGCCCCCCTGCCGGACAGCAGTTCTTC. It is translated as CASSPPAGQQFF.

This clonotype has a handful of counts. This sequence joins TRBV11-2 and TRBJ1-2; TRBD1 agrees at 7 bases. Unmatched junction bases numbered 8, after V lost 4 bases and J lost 6 bases. The CDR3 is 14 residues long. The germline V gene has CDR1 SGHAT and CDR2 FQNNGV. CDR3 region: CASSWSGQPDGYTF. CDR3 sequence (DNA): TGTGCCAGCAGCTGGTCGGGACAGCCTGATGGCTACACCTTC. The whole variable domain, remainder taken from reference TRBV11-2 and TRBJ1-2, is EAGVAQSPRYKIIEKRQSVAFWCNPISGHATLYWYQQILGQGPKLLIQFQNNGVVDDSQLPKDRFSAERLKGVDSTLKIQPAKLEDSAVYLCASSWSGQPDGYTFGSGTRLTVV.

This chain uses TRBV5-4 with TRBJ2-5; no clear D gene. The CDR3 is 12 amino acids. Deletions cut 4 bases from V and 2 bases from J, with 6 bases between. The V gene's germline CDR1 is SGHNT and CDR2 YYREEE (reference sequence). The CDR3: CASSRIQETQYF. CDR3 bases: TGTGCCAGCAGCCGCATACAAGAGACCCAGTACTTC.

This clonotype was observed a handful of times. V usage is TRBV3-1 and J usage is TRBJ2-3; 7 bases align to TRBD1. CDR1 is LGHDT, CDR2 YNNKEL, per germline (reference sequence). CDR3 length: 15 residues. V lost 5 bases to trimming and J lost 4 bases; unmatched junction nucleotides: 9. The CDR3 DNA is TGTGCCAGCAGCTCTGACAGGGTAACGGCAGATACGCAGTATTTT. Protein: CASSSDRVTADTQYF.

This clonotype was recorded once. The V call is TRBV9, the J call TRBJ1-2; possible D gene TRBD1, 6 bases. This CDR3 is built from 14 residues. Trimming removed 0 bases at V and 6 bases at J, with 12 bases between. Germline V lookup: CDR1 SGDLS, CDR2 YYNGEE. CDR3: CASSVGRGADGYTF. CDR3 coding DNA: TGTGCCAGCAGCGTAGGTCGGGGGGCTGATGGCTACACCTTC.

The chain employs TRBV7-9 and TRBJ2-2, with D unclear. From germline, CDR1 is SEHNR and CDR2 FQNEAQ (reference sequence). Trimming removed 4 bases at V and 6 bases at J, with 9 bases between. The CDR3 has 13 amino acids. The CDR3 loop is CASSSAGPGELFF. In DNA form, the CDR3 reads TGTGCCAGCAGCTCCGCAGGACCCGGGGAGCTGTTTTTT. Full variable domain (outside the CDR3, taken from reference TRBV7-9 and TRBJ2-2): DTGVSQNPRHKITKRGQNVTFRCDPISEHNRLYWYRQTLGQGPEFLTYFQNEAQLEKSRLLSDRFSAERPKGSFSTLEIQRTEQGDSAMYLCASSSAGPGELFFGEGSRLTVL.

J is TRBJ2-1 and V is TRBV16; the D is unclear. CDR1 and CDR2 (germline): KGHSY, FQNENV. V was trimmed by 7 bases and J by 2 bases, leaving 12 bases between them. This CDR3 is 14 amino acids long. The CDR3 DNA reads as TGTGCCAGCACCCGCGCCGACGCCTACAATGAGCAGTTCTTC. It specifies CASTRADAYNEQFF.

This clonotype was seen only a few times. The J gene is TRBJ2-6, the V gene TRBV4-3, with D perhaps matching TRBD1 or TRBD2 (6 bases each). CDR3 size: 18 residues. Germline values: CDR1 LGHNA, CDR2 YSLEER. V was pared by 2 bases and J by 0 bases, with 14 bases between. The CDR3 is CASSQQQEGGSGANVLTF. The CDR3 bases are TGCGCCAGCAGCCAACAGCAGGAGGGGGGCTCTGGGGCCAACGTCCTGACTTTC.

The chain recombines TRBV21-1 with TRBJ2-7; whether TRBD1, the table's D call, matches the DNA was not checked. TRBV21-1 is marked as a pseudogene. The length of the CDR3 is 15 residues. As DNA, the CDR3 is TGTGCCAGCAGCAAAGCCCTCTGGGCCCTGTCTGAGCAGTACTTC. Residues: CASSKALWALSEQYF.

The gene calls are TRBV9 and TRBJ2-7; D is perhaps TRBD2 (5 bases). V lost 0 bases, J lost 0 bases, and 10 bases lay in between. Per germline, CDR1 SGDLS and CDR2 YYNGEE. The CDR3 has 15 residues. The CDR3 region has the DNA TGTGCCAGCAGCGTAGATCCGGGGAGCTCCTACGAGCAGTACTTC. Translating it yields CASSVDPGSSYEQYF.

This clonotype was recorded a few times. The chain uses TRBV5-1 and TRBJ2-3; 9 positions match TRBD2. The junction had 9 bases not matched to a gene; V was cut back by 3 bases and J by 4 bases. From germline, CDR1 is SGHRS and CDR2 YFSETQ. The CDR3 runs 16 residues. The chain's CDR3 is CASSSPLAGWADTQYF. CDR3 bases: TGCGCCAGCAGCTCGCCCCTAGCGGGGTGGGCAGATACGCAGTATTTT.

The chain combines TRBV6-5 with TRBJ2-7, with TRBD1 matching 8 bases. Germline V gene data show CDR1 as MNHEY and CDR2 as SVGAGI. V trimming: 6 bases; J trimming: 2 bases; junction bases outside the gene matches: 12. The CDR3 runs 16 residues. CDR3 DNA sequence: TGTGCCAGCAGACAACTCCCGGGACAGGAGACCTACGAGCAGTACTTC. This gives the protein CASRQLPGQETYEQYF.

The V gene is TRBV7-2, the J gene TRBJ1-5, with D unresolved. This CDR3 contains 16 residues. Per germline, CDR1 SGHTA and CDR2 FQGNSA. Trimming pared 1 base from V and 1 base from J, leaving 11 bases between. CDR3: CASSLGRRASNQPQHF. CDR3 nucleotide sequence: TGTGCCAGCAGCTTAGGACGAAGGGCGAGCAATCAGCCCCAGCATTTT. The whole variable domain, filled in from reference TRBV7-2 and TRBJ1-5, reads GAGVSQSPSNKVTEKGKDVELRCDPISGHTALYWYRQSLGQGLEFLIYFQGNSAPDKSGLPSDRFSAERTGGSVSTLTIQRTQQEDSAVYLCASSLGRRASNQPQHFGDGTRLSIL.

The rearrangement joins TRBV20-1 to TRBJ2-7, with 7 bases identical to TRBD2. CDR1 and CDR2 from the germline V gene are DFQATT and SNEGSKA (reference sequence). The CDR3 loop spans 13 amino acids. The V and J ends lost 8 bases and 4 bases, in that order; junction bases with no gene match: 11. In DNA form, the CDR3 reads TGCAGTCCCCAATTGCGGGGGTCGTACGAGCAGTACTTC. Residues: CSPQLRGSYEQYF.

The chain combines TRBV9 with TRBJ1-6; D is ambiguous. The CDR3 is 13 amino acids. Trimming took 5 bases from V and 8 from J, leaving 11 bases between them. Germline CDR1 reads SGDLS; CDR2 reads YYNGEE. The CDR3, as DNA: TGTGCCAGCAGGGGTTTGGGTGATTCACCCCTCCACTTT. This codes for CASRGLGDSPLHF. Full variable domain (rest looked up from reference TRBV9 and TRBJ1-6): DSGVTQTPKHLITATGQRVTLRCSPRSGDLSVYWYQQSLDQGLQFLIQYYNGEERAKGNILERFSAQQFPDLHSELNLSSLELGDSALYFCASRGLGDSPLHFGNGTRLTVT.

This clonotype appeared a few times. V and J are TRBV7-9 and TRBJ2-7; D gene ambiguous. Deletions cut 1 base from V and 4 bases from J, with 23 bases between. CDR3 length: 18 amino acids. Per the germline V gene, CDR1 is SEHNR and CDR2 is FQNEAQ (reference sequence). CDR3 residues: CASSLGPMVGRSYYEQYF. DNA of the CDR3: TGTGCCAGCAGCTTAGGGCCTATGGTTGGGCGTAGTTATTACGAGCAGTACTTC.